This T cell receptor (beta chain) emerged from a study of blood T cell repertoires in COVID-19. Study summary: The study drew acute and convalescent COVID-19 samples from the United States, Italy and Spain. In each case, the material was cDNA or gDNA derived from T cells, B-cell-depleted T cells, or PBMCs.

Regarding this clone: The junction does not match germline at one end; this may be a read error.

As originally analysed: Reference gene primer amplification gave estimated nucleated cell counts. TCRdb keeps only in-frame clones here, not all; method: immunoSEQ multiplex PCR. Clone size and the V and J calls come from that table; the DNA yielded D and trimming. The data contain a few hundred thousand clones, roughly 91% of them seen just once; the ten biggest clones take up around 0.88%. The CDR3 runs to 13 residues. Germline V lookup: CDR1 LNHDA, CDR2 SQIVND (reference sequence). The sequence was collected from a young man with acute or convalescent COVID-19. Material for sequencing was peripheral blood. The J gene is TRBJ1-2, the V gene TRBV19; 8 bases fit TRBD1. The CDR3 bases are TGTGCCACCCGGACAGGGACCAACTATGGCTACACTTTC. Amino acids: CATRTGTNYGYTF.